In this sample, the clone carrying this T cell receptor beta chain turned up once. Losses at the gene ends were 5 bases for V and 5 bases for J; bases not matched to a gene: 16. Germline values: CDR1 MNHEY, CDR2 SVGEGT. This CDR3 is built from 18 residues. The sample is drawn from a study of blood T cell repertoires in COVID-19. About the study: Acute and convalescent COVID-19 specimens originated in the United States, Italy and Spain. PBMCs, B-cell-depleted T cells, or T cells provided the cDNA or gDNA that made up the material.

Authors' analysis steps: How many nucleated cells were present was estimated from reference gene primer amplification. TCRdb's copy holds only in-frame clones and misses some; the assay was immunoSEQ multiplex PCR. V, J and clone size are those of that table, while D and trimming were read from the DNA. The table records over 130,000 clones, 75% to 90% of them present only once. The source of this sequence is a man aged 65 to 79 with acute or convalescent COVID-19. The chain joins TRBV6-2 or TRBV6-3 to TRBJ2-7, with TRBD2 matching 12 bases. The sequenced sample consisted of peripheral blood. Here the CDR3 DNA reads TGTGCCAGCAGTCAAGGACTAGCGGGACGTTCGATCGGAAACGAGCAGTACTTC. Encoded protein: CASSQGLAGRSIGNEQYF.